This T cell receptor beta chain was recorded in a study of blood T cell repertoires in COVID-19. Study overall: Both acute and convalescent COVID-19 samples were obtained from the United States, Italy and Spain. PBMCs, B-cell-depleted T cells, or T cells provided the cDNA or gDNA that made up the material.

The V and J ends lost 0 bases and 0 bases respectively, with 18 bases between them. CDR1 and CDR2 (germline): SGHRS, YFSETQ. The CDR3 extends over 18 amino acids. As originally analysed: Reference gene primer amplification gave estimated nucleated cell counts. Generated by immunoSEQ multiplex PCR, the TCRdb table keeps only in-frame clones and is missing some. D and trimming were read from the DNA, whereas the V and J calls and clone size are those reported in that table. The table lists about 6,000 clones, around 89% of them singletons, with 6% to 9% in the top ten. Sequenced input: peripheral blood. The TCR comes from a human donor in a cohort sampled during active COVID-19. The chain joins TRBV5-1 to TRBJ1-1, with D unclear. The CDR3 region is CASSLAGRGKGMNTEAFF. CDR3 in DNA: TGCGCCAGCAGCTTGGCCGGGCGAGGGAAAGGAATGAACACTGAAGCTTTCTTT.